Shown below are 20 T cell receptor beta chains from a single sample sequenced in a study of T cells in Graves' hyperthyroidism and ophthalmopathy. From RNA transcripts, TCR beta CDR3 regions were amplified. The HTBI primer set served for first-round RT-PCR of the TCR CDR3. Each CDR3 protein gets one entry after TCRdb re-called the multiplex PCR reads with MiXCR. This sample has 350,000 to 400,000 distinct CDR3 sequences; about 16% occur once, and the top ten carry 32%. The specimen sequenced was blood. The receptors come from a woman aged 25 to 39 with Graves' hyperthyroidism.

This clonotype has a count of ten or more. This sequence joins TRBV3-1 and TRBJ2-2; 10 bases are a match to TRBD2. The germline V gene has CDR1 LGHDT and CDR2 YNNKEL (reference sequence). This CDR3 is 15 amino acids long. The J segment lost 0 bases and the V segment lost 8 bases, leaving 3 bases of the junction unmatched. The CDR3 DNA is TGTGCCAGCTCGGGACTAGCGTCGAACACCGGGGAGCTGTTTTTT. Its translation is CASSGLASNTGELFF.

This clonotype was detected ten times or more. The chain recombines TRBV6-2 or TRBV6-3 with TRBJ2-3, with 7 bases lining up with TRBD2. Looked up from germline, CDR1 is MNHEY and CDR2 is SVGEGT. V dropped 6 bases and J dropped 1; count of bases not matched to a gene: 10. The CDR3 runs to 16 residues. CDR3: CASRPTSPPRTDTQYF. In DNA form, the CDR3 reads TGTGCCAGCAGGCCGACTAGCCCTCCCCGCACAGATACGCAGTATTTT.

This clonotype turned up a few times. The genes are TRBV7-6 and TRBJ2-1; 16 nucleotides line up with TRBD2. The V gene end was trimmed by 3 bases and the J gene end by 5 bases; junction bases not matched to a gene: 10. Germline assignment: CDR1 SGHVS and CDR2 FNYEAQ. This CDR3 spans 19 amino acids. The CDR3 DNA is TGTGCCAGCAGCTTTTCAACCGGGACTAGCGGGAGGGTGCACAATGAGCAGTTCTTC. Amino acids: CASSFSTGTSGRVHNEQFF.

This clonotype was recorded at least ten times. The V and J genes are TRBV5-1 and TRBJ2-2; D remains ambiguous. The germline V gene encodes CDR1 SGHRS and CDR2 YFSETQ. V lost 2 bases to trimming and J lost 0 bases, with 8 bases between them. This CDR3 region has 15 residues. The CDR3 reads CASSLDSANTGELFF. As DNA, the CDR3 is TGCGCCAGCAGCTTAGATTCCGCGAACACCGGGGAGCTGTTTTTT.

V and J are TRBV15 and TRBJ2-6; possible D gene TRBD1, 7 bases. V was clipped by 3 bases and J by 6 bases, with 18 bases between them. This CDR3 is built from 17 residues. Germline CDR1 is LNHNV and CDR2 is YYDKDF (reference sequence). The CDR3 nucleotides read TGTGCCACCAGCAGCGGGGCCGACAGGGAGGCGGCCAACGTCCTGACTTTC. Its protein product is CATSSGADREAANVLTF.

This clonotype was seen only a few times. The chain combines TRBV6-1 with TRBJ1-1, with TRBD1 as a possible D gene (6 bases). This CDR3 contains 12 residues. Germline CDR1 reads MNHNS; CDR2 reads SASEGT. Trimming removed 9 bases at V and 5 bases at J, with 13 bases between. The chain's CDR3 is CARRAGVTEAFF. DNA for the CDR3: TGTGCCAGACGGGCAGGGGTTACTGAAGCTTTCTTT.

This clonotype was recorded many times. V is TRBV7-2 and J is TRBJ2-2; the D is unclear. This CDR3 spans 14 amino acids. The germline V and J ends were trimmed by 5 bases and 2 bases, with 9 bases remaining between them. Germline V lookup: CDR1 SGHTA, CDR2 FQGNSA. The CDR3 DNA is TGTGCCAGCAGCCATGCGATCAACACCGGGGAGCTGTTTTTT. Its protein is CASSHAINTGELFF. Based on the CDR3 plus reference TRBV7-2 and TRBJ2-2, the full variable domain is GAGVSQSPSNKVTEKGKDVELRCDPISGHTALYWYRQSLGQGLEFLIYFQGNSAPDKSGLPSDRFSAERTGGSVSTLTIQRTQQEDSAVYLCASSHAINTGELFFGEGSRLTVL.

The rearrangement links TRBV6-1 to TRBJ2-1, with 11 bases that match TRBD2. CDR3 size: 16 residues. The junction had 3 bases not matched to a gene; V was cut back by 5 bases and J by 0 bases. Germline V CDR1 and CDR2: MNHNS, SASEGT. CDR3 nucleotide sequence: TGTGCCAGCAGTCAAACTAGCGGGAGCTCCTACAATGAGCAGTTCTTC. As protein: CASSQTSGSSYNEQFF.

This clonotype was observed a handful of times. The chain links TRBV14 to TRBJ1-1; D not resolved. V lost 4 bases, J lost 1 base, and 16 bases lay in between. CDR3 length: 16 residues. The germline V gene encodes CDR1 SGHDN and CDR2 FVKESK. The DNA for the CDR3 is TGTGCCAGCAGCCCTCGGCGAGGAAATAGGAACACTGAAGCTTTCTTT. Protein: CASSPRRGNRNTEAFF.

This chain uses TRBV4-2 with TRBJ2-5; maybe TRBD2 (6 bases). The germline V gene encodes CDR1 LGHNA and CDR2 YNFKEQ. Trimming stripped 4 bases from V and 2 bases from J, with 17 bases between. CDR3 length: 16 residues. The CDR3 spells CASSPALSSGQETQYF. The CDR3 coding sequence is TGTGCCAGCAGCCCGGCTTTAAGTAGCGGACAAGAGACCCAGTACTTC.

This clonotype was seen at least ten times. The chain uses TRBV20-1 and TRBJ2-5; TRBD2 is a possible D gene (5 bases). V was cut by 1 base and J by 5 bases, with 8 bases left in between. There are 12 residues in the CDR3. From germline, CDR1 is DFQATT and CDR2 SNEGSKA (reference sequence). CDR3 loop: CSARVVAETQYF. In DNA form, the CDR3 reads TGCAGTGCTAGAGTTGTAGCGGAGACCCAGTACTTC.

The chain uses TRBV7-8 and TRBJ1-2; 7 bases line up with TRBD1. The germline gives CDR1 SGHVS, CDR2 FQNEAQ. With V trimmed by 1 base and J by 6 bases, 5 bases remained unmatched. The CDR3 consists of 14 residues. DNA of the CDR3: TGTGCCAGCAGCTTAGAAGGGACAGCAGATGGCTACACCTTC. The encoded protein is CASSLEGTADGYTF.

This clonotype has a count of ten or more. The rearrangement joins TRBV12-3 or TRBV12-4 to TRBJ2-7, with D tentatively TRBD2 (6 bases). Trimming pared 5 bases from V and 0 bases from J, leaving 14 bases between. This CDR3 has 15 amino acids. The CDR3 sequence is CASSHSGYYSYEQYF. In DNA, the CDR3 is TGTGCCAGCAGTCACAGCGGGTACTACTCCTACGAGCAGTACTTC.

This clonotype was detected a few times. The gene calls are TRBV20-1 and TRBJ2-1; TRBD2 aligns across 8 bases. Unmatched junction bases numbered 7, after V lost 1 base and J lost 5 bases. In germline, CDR1 is DFQATT, CDR2 SNEGSKA (reference sequence). CDR3 length: 15 residues. The CDR3 bases are TGCAGTGCTAGAGGGCTTAGCGGGGCTCACAATGAGCAGTTCTTC. Its translation: CSARGLSGAHNEQFF.

This clonotype was observed at least ten times. This chain joins TRBV7-9 and TRBJ2-1; no definite D call. This CDR3 spans 12 amino acids. The germline CDR1 and CDR2 sequences are SEHNR and FQNEAQ (reference sequence). V shed 1 base and J shed 7 bases, with 5 bases lying between them. The CDR3 loop is CASSLDVNEQFF. The CDR3, as DNA: TGTGCCAGCAGCTTAGATGTGAATGAGCAGTTCTTC.

This clonotype was counted many times. The genes are TRBV4-1 and TRBJ2-1; D remains unclear. The CDR3 consists of 14 residues. V was cut by 6 bases and J by 3 bases, with 12 bases left in between. Germline loops: CDR1 MGHRA, CDR2 YSYEKL. CDR3 DNA: TGCGCCAGCAGTCACGAACTCTACTACAATGAGCAGTTCTTC. This sequence encodes CASSHELYYNEQFF.

This clonotype was found many times. The chain carries TRBV28 and TRBJ2-7; a possible D gene is TRBD2 (5 bases). Germline V gene data show CDR1 as MDHEN and CDR2 as SYDVKM. The CDR3 has 17 residues. Between the trimmed V and J ends, which lost 5 bases and 4 bases, there was a span of 24 bases. The CDR3 region has the DNA TGTGCCAGCAGTCTCGACGGGGAGATAGGGATGAGGTACGAGCAGTACTTC. Translating gives CASSLDGEIGMRYEQYF. The full variable domain, its missing parts supplied by reference TRBV28 and TRBJ2-7, is DVKVTQSSRYLVKRTGEKVFLECVQDMDHENMFWYRQDPGLGLRLIYFSYDVKMKEKGDIPEGYSVSREKKERFSLILESASTNQTSMYLCASSLDGEIGMRYEQYFGPGTRLTVT.

The rearrangement uses TRBV20-1 and TRBJ2-7; 10 positions agree with TRBD2. The DNA matches TRBJ2-1 better at its end, which makes the J call doubtful. The CDR3 totals 17 residues. Germline CDR1 reads DFQATT; CDR2 reads SNEGSKA (reference sequence). The CDR3 region is CSATSPASGGSYNEQFF. DNA of the CDR3: TGCAGTGCTACCTCCCCGGCTAGCGGGGGTTCCTACAATGAGCAGTTCTTC.

This clonotype showed up many times. The chain joins TRBV12-3 or TRBV12-4 to TRBJ1-1; D is unresolved. The V gene lost 6 bases and the J gene lost 7 bases, with 15 bases spanning the gap. The CDR3 is made up of 13 amino acids. CDR3 sequence: CASSYLGRDEAFF. The CDR3 DNA is TGTGCCAGCAGCTACCTCGGCAGAGATGAAGCTTTCTTT.

J is TRBJ2-1 and V is TRBV28; D is tentatively TRBD1 or TRBD2 (5 bases each). Germline V gene sequence: CDR1 MDHEN, CDR2 SYDVKM. V was trimmed by 7 bases and J by 8 bases, leaving 15 bases between them. This CDR3 has 13 residues. Here the CDR3 DNA reads TGTGCCAGCACCTCCGGGGCAATCGATGAGCAGTTCTTC. Its translation is CASTSGAIDEQFF.